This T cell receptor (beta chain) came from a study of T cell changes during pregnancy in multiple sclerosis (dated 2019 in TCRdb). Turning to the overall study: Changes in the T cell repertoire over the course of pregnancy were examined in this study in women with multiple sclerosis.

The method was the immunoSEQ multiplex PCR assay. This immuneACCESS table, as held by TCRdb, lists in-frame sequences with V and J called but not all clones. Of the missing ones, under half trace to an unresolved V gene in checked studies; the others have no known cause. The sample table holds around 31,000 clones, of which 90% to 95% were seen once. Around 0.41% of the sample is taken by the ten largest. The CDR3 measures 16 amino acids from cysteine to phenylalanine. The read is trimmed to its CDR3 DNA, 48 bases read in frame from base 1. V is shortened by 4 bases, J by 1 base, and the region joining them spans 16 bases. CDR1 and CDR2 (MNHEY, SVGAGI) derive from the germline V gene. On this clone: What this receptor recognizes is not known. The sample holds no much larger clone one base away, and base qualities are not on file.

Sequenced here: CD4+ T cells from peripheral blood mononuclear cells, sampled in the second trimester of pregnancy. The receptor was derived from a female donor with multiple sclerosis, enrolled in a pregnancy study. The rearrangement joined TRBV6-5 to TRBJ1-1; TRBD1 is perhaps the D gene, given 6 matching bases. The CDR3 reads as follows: CASSLVGGQTNTEAFF. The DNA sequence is TGTGCCAGCAGTTTAGTGGGGGGGCAGACGAACACTGAAGCTTTCTTT.